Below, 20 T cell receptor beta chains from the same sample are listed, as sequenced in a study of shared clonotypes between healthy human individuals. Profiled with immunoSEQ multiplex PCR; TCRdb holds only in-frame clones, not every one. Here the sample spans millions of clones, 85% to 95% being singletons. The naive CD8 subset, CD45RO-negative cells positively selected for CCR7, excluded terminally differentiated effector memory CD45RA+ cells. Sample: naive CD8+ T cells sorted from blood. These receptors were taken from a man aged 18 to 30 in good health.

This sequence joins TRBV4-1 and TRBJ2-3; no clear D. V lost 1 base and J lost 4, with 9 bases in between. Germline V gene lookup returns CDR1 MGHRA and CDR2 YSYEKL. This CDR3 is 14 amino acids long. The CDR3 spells CASSQGLEADTQYF. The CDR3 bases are TGCGCCAGCAGCCAAGGCCTAGAAGCAGATACGCAGTATTTT.

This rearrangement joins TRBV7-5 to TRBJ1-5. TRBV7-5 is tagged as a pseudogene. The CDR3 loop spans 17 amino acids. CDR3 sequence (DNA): TGTGCCAGAAGCCTGACCCTCTTGGCACCTAGCAATCAGCCCCAGCATTTT. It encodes CARSLTLLAPSNQPQHF.

The CDR3 DNA follows: TGTGCCAGCAGCCCACTAGGGGATACTGGAAACACCATATATTTT. Its translation: CASSPLGDTGNTIYF. The chain uses TRBV7-8 and TRBJ1-3; possible D gene TRBD1, 5 bases. CDR3 length: 15 residues. The germline V and J ends were trimmed by 5 bases and 2 bases, with 13 bases remaining between them. Germline lookup yields CDR1 SGHVS and CDR2 FQNEAQ.

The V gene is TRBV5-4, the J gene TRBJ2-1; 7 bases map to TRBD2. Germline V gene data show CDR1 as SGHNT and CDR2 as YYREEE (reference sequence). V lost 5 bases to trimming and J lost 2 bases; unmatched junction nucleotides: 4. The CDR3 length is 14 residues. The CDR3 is CASRDGTTYNEQFF. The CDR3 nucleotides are TGTGCCAGCAGGGACGGGACTACCTACAATGAGCAGTTCTTC.

The CDR3 reads CASSPLTSIHEQYF. The DNA for the CDR3 is TGCGCCAGCAGCCCCCTGACTAGTATCCACGAGCAGTACTTC. V is TRBV4-1 and J is TRBJ2-7, with D possibly being TRBD2 (6 bases). The germline gives CDR1 MGHRA, CDR2 YSYEKL. Between the trimmed V and J ends, which lost 4 bases and 5 bases, there was a span of 15 bases. The CDR3 loop spans 14 amino acids.

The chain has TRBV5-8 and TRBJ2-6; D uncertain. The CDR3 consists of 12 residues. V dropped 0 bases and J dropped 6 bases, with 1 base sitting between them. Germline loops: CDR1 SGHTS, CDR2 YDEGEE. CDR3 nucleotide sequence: TGTGCCAGCAGCTTGGAGGCCAACGTCCTGACTTTC. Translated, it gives CASSLEANVLTF.

CDR3 sequence (DNA): TGTGCCAGCAGCTTAGCGGGAGGGTTCACAGATACGCAGTATTTT. Encoded protein: CASSLAGGFTDTQYF. J is TRBJ2-3 and V is TRBV7-8, with 7 bases aligning to TRBD2. The CDR3 length is 15 residues. V lost 0 bases and J lost 2; bases outside the gene matches: 2. The germline V gene encodes CDR1 SGHVS and CDR2 FQNEAQ.

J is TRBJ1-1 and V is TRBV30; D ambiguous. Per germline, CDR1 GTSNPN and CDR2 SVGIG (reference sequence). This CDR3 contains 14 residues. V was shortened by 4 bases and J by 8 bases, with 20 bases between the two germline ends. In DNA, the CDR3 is TGTGCCTGGAACGAACCCCGGGGATCATCCGAAGCTTTCTTT. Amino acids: CAWNEPRGSSEAFF.

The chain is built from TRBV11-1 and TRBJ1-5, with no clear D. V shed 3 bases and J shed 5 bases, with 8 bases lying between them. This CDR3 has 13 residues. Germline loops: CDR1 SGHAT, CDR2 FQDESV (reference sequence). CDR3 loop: CASSLDRDQPQHF. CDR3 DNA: TGTGCCAGCAGCTTGGATAGAGATCAGCCCCAGCATTTT.

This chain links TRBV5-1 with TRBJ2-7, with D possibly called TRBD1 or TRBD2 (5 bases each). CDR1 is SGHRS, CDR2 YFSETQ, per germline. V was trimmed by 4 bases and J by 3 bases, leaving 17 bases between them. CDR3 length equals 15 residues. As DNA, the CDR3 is TGCGCCAGCAGCCCCAGTCGGGACCCCCACTACGAGCAGTACTTC. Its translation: CASSPSRDPHYEQYF.

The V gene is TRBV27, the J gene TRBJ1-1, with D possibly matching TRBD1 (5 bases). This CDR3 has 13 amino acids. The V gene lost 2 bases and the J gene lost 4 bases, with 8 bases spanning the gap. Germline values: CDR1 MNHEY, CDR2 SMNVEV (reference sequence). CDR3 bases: TGTGCCAGCAGTTTACAGGGACCCACTGAAGCTTTCTTT. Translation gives CASSLQGPTEAFF.

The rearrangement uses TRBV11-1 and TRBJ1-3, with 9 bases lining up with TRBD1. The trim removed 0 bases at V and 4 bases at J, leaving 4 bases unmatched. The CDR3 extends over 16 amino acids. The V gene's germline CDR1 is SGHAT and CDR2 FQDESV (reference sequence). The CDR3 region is CASSLARTGAGNTIYF. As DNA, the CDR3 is TGTGCCAGCAGCTTAGCCCGGACAGGGGCCGGAAACACCATATATTTT.

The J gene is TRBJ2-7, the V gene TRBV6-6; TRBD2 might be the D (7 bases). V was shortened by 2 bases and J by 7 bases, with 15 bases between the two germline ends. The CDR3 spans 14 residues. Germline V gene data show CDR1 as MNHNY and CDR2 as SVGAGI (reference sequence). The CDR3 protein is CASSYGGARGEQYF. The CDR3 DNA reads TGTGCCAGCAGTTACGGGGGGGCCCGGGGAGAGCAGTACTTC.

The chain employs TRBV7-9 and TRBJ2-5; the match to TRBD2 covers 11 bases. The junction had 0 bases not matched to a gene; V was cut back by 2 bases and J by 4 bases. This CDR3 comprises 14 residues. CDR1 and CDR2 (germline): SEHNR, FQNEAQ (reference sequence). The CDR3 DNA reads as TGTGCCAGCAGCTTAACTAGCGGGGGAGAGACCCAGTACTTC. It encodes CASSLTSGGETQYF.

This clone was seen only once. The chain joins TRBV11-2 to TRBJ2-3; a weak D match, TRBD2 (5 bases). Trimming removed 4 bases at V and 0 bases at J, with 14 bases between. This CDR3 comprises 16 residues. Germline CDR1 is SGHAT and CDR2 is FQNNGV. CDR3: CASSSGAAVSTDTQYF. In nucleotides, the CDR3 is TGTGCCAGCAGCTCGGGCGCAGCGGTTAGCACAGATACGCAGTATTTT.

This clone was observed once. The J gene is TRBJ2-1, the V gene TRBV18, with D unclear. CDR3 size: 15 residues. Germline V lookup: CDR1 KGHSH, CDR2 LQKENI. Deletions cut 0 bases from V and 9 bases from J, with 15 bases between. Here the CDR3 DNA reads TGTGCCAGCTCACCACCAGCCAGTGTAATGGGTGAGCAGTTCTTC. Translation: CASSPPASVMGEQFF.

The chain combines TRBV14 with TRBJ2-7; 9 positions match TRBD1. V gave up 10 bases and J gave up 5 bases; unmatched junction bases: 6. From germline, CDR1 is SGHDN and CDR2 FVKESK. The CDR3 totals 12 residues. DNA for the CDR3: TGTGCCACGGGACAGGGAGGAGACGAGCAGTACTTC. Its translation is CATGQGGDEQYF. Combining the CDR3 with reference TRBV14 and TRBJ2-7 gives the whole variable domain EAGVTQFPSHSVIEKGQTVTLRCDPISGHDNLYWYRRVMGKEIKFLLHFVKESKQDESGMPNNRFLAERTGGTYSTLKVQPAELEDSGVYFCATGQGGDEQYFGPGTRLTVT.

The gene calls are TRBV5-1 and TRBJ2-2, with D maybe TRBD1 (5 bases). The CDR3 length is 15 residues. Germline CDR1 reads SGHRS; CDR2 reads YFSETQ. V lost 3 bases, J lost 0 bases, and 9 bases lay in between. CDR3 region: CASSWTKTNTGELFF. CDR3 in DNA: TGCGCCAGCAGCTGGACAAAAACGAACACCGGGGAGCTGTTTTTT.

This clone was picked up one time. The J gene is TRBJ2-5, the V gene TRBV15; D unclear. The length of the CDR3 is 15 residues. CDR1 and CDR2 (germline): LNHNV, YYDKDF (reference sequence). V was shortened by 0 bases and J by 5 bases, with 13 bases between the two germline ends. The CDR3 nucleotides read TGTGCCACCAGCAGAGATCTACGAGGTGGGGAGACCCAGTACTTC. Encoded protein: CATSRDLRGGETQYF.

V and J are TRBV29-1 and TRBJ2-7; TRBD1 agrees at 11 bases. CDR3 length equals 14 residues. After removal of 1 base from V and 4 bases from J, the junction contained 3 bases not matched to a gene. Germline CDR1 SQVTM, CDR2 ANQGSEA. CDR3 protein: CSVEGTGGEYEQYF. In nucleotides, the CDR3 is TGCAGCGTTGAAGGGACAGGGGGCGAGTACGAGCAGTACTTC.